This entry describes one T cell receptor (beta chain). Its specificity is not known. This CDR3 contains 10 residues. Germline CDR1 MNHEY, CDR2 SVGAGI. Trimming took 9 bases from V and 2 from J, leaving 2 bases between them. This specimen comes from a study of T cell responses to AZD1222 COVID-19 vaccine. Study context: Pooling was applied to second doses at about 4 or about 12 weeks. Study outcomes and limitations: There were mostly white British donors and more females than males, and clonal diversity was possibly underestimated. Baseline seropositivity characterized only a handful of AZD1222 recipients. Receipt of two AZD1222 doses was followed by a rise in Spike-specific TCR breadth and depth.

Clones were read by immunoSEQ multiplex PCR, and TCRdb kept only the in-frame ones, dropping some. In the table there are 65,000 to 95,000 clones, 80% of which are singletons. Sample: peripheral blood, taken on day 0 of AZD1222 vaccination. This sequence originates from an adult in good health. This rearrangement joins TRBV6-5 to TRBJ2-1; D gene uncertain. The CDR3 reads CARPYNEQFF. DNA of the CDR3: TGTGCCAGGCCCTACAATGAGCAGTTCTTC.